This T cell receptor beta chain was documented in a study of shared clonotypes between healthy human individuals. About the study: Per-donor plates numbered three CD4 naive, three CD4 memory, two CD8 naive and one CD8 memory.

Repertoires were generated with immunoSEQ multiplex PCR, while TCRdb's copy carries only in-frame clones and drops some. The top ten clones hold 0.39% of a sample with approximately 2.1 million clones, roughly 93% of them seen once. None of the donors, who were healthy HIV-negative adults, had recently had acute infections or vaccinations. Per the germline V gene, CDR1 is MDHEN and CDR2 is SYDVKM. Unmatched junction bases numbered 8, after V lost 5 bases and J lost 1 base. The CDR3 consists of 15 residues. The rearrangement links TRBV28 to TRBJ2-7, with 7 bases lining up with TRBD2. The sequencing sample was made of naive CD4+ T cells from PBMCs. Specified subset: CD45RA+ positively selected. This clonotype originated in a man between 18 and 35 years old in good health. Some clones in this sample may be carry-over from other donors' samples. The CDR3 coding sequence is TGTGCCAGCAGTCCAATAGCGCGGGAGTCCTACGAGCAGTACTTC. Protein product: CASSPIARESYEQYF.